Following are 9 T cell receptor beta chains from one sample sequenced in a study of regulatory T cells in long-lasting Graves disease. For TCR beta, libraries came from iRepertoire HTBI primers and Arm-PCR of CDR3 regions. Each CDR3 protein gets one entry after TCRdb re-called the multiplex PCR reads with MiXCR. The sample records some 250,000 distinct CDR3 sequences, just over 20% being singletons. The time point denotes: newly diagnosed GD, antithyroid drugs for less than 3 months. From RNA extracted from PBMCs, the TCR library was made. Sequenced here: peripheral blood mononuclear cells (PBMCs), sampled at new diagnosis, from a patient treated with antithyroid drugs. The receptors originated from a female donor with Graves disease.

As regards this clonotype: This could be a read error, since a much larger clone is one nucleotide away. The chain uses TRBV20-1 and TRBJ2-7, with 9 bases fitting TRBD1. The V gene's germline CDR1 is DFQATT and CDR2 SNEGSKA (reference sequence). The CDR3 contains 14 residues. The CDR3 spells CSARGTGSSYGQYF. CDR3 nucleotide sequence: TGCAGTGCTAGGGGGACAGGGAGCTCCTACGGGCAGTACTTC.

This clonotype was counted at least ten times. J is TRBJ2-1 and V is TRBV12-3 or TRBV12-4, with D hard to call. CDR3 size: 12 residues. Trimming cost V 5 bases and J 12 bases, with 14 bases left between them. CDR3 DNA: TGTGCCAGCAGTGGCCCCGGTGTAGGGCAGTTCTTC. Residues: CASSGPGVGQFF.

This clonotype came up many times. The rearrangement joins TRBV24-1 to TRBJ2-3; D is perhaps TRBD1 (5 bases). CDR3 length: 16 amino acids. V shed 0 bases and J shed 0 bases, with 9 bases lying between them. Germline CDR1 reads KGHDR; CDR2 reads SFDVKD. For the CDR3, the DNA is TGTGCCACCAGTGATTTGCAGGGTACTAGCACAGATACGCAGTATTTT. Its translation: CATSDLQGTSTDTQYF.

This clonotype was counted ten times or more. V gene TRBV20-1 combines with J gene TRBJ1-4, with 8 bases aligning to TRBD1. CDR3 length equals 16 residues. The V gene end was trimmed by 6 bases and the J gene end by 5 bases; junction bases not matched to a gene: 14. Germline V gene data show CDR1 as DFQATT and CDR2 as SNEGSKA (reference sequence). DNA for the CDR3: TGCAGTGCGAATTACCGCCGGACAGGGCCGAATGAAAAACTGTTTTTT. Its translation: CSANYRRTGPNEKLFF.

Only a few counts were recorded for this clonotype. The chain couples TRBV6-1 to TRBJ1-4; TRBD1 matches 10 bases. CDR1 and CDR2 (germline): MNHNS, SASEGT. V lost 3 bases to trimming and J lost 6 bases; unmatched junction nucleotides: 10. The CDR3 is 17 amino acids. The CDR3 DNA is TGTGCCAGCAGTGATAAAGTCTCCGGGACAGGGGATGAAAAACTGTTTTTT. This codes for CASSDKVSGTGDEKLFF.

Details on this clonotype: This may come from a read error, since a much larger clone is one base off. The CDR3 end shows no conserved phenylalanine or tryptophan, and so a read error is likely. This chain joins TRBV2 and TRBJ2-2; either TRBD1 or TRBD2 may supply D (5 bases each). V lost 5 bases and J 4 bases, leaving 11 bases between the germline ends. The germline CDR1 and CDR2 sequences are SNHLY and FYNNEI. The CDR3 is 14 amino acids. The CDR3: CASSPGTSTGELFL. The CDR3 DNA follows: TGTGCCAGCAGTCCCGGGACCTCCACCGGGGAGCTGTTTCTT.

This clonotype was seen many times. V and J are TRBV5-1 and TRBJ2-2, with unresolved D. The germline V gene has CDR1 SGHRS and CDR2 YFSETQ. This CDR3 is built from 14 residues. The ends were cut back, 5 bases at V and 4 bases at J, with 12 bases in the middle. The CDR3 loop is CASRGQITTGELFF. The CDR3 DNA is TGCGCCAGCAGAGGGCAGATCACCACCGGGGAGCTGTTTTTT.

As for this clonotype: This likely comes from a read error, as the CDR3 has no conserved phenylalanine or tryptophan at its end. The CDR3 coding sequence is TGCGCCAGCAGCCAAGTTGCGGGAGGGCCGTCCTACGAGCAGTACTCC. This gives the protein CASSQVAGGPSYEQYS. The chain carries TRBV4-1 and TRBJ2-7; 9 bases are a match to TRBD2. The CDR3 loop spans 16 amino acids. After removal of 1 base from V and 1 base from J, the junction contained 5 bases not matched to a gene. Germline assignment: CDR1 MGHRA and CDR2 YSYEKL.

In its sample, this clonotype was seen a few times. Since a much larger clone is just one base distant, this may be a read error. The DNA of the CDR3 is TGTGCCAGCAGCAGGGCCAGCACCGGGGAGCTGTTTTTT. Translating it yields CASSRASTGELFF. The chain uses TRBV13 and TRBJ2-2; no definite D call. Trimming took 5 bases from V and 4 from J, leaving 8 bases between them. Looked up from germline, CDR1 is PRHDT and CDR2 is FYEKMQ (reference sequence). The CDR3 length is 13 residues.